One and the same sample provided the 27 T cell receptor beta chains below, sequenced in a study of blood T cell repertoires in COVID-19. Clones were read by immunoSEQ multiplex PCR, and TCRdb kept only the in-frame ones, dropping some. The top ten hold 7.5% to 9% of the sample, which has some 500,000 clones, 85% to 90% seen once. The sequenced sample was peripheral blood. These receptors originate from a woman in her fifties or sixties with COVID-19, enrolled during active disease.

The chain couples TRBV7-2 to TRBJ2-1, with D hard to call. Per the germline V gene, CDR1 is SGHTA and CDR2 is FQGNSA. The CDR3 has 16 amino acids. V dropped 2 bases and J dropped 4 bases, with 15 bases sitting between them. The CDR3 DNA reads TGTGCCAGCAGCTTAAGTCCGGAGTCCGTTTACAATGAGCAGTTCTTC. Protein sequence: CASSLSPESVYNEQFF. Based on the CDR3 plus reference TRBV7-2 and TRBJ2-1, the full variable domain is GAGVSQSPSNKVTEKGKDVELRCDPISGHTALYWYRQSLGQGLEFLIYFQGNSAPDKSGLPSDRFSAERTGGSVSTLTIQRTQQEDSAVYLCASSLSPESVYNEQFFGPGTRLTVL.

This clone was recorded a few times. V gene TRBV5-1 combines with J gene TRBJ2-3, with no clear D. CDR3 length: 18 residues. Germline V CDR1 and CDR2: SGHRS, YFSETQ. V was pared by 0 bases and J by 2 bases, with 19 bases between. CDR3 DNA sequence: TGCGCCAGCAGCTTGGCCGGCGTAGCCACCACCCCCACAGATACGCAGTATTTT. Its translation: CASSLAGVATTPTDTQYF.

This clone was seen once. The CDR3 spells CASSLDRGVNTEAFF. CDR3 DNA sequence: TGCGCCAGCAGTTTGGACAGAGGGGTGAACACTGAAGCTTTCTTT. The chain employs TRBV10-1 and TRBJ1-1; D may be TRBD1 (6 bases). Trimming shortened V by 5 bases and J by 0 bases, and 13 bases separated the two germline ends. The CDR3 runs to 15 residues. CDR1 and CDR2 from the germline V gene are WNHNN and SYGVQD (reference sequence).

This chain links TRBV18 with TRBJ2-1; D is perhaps TRBD2 (5 bases). V was pared by 2 bases and J by 5 bases, with 10 bases between. Germline CDR1 KGHSH, CDR2 LQKENI. The CDR3 loop spans 14 amino acids. Written as DNA, the CDR3 is TGTGCCAGCTCACCAAACGAGGAGGACAATGAGCAGTTCTTC. Encoded protein: CASSPNEEDNEQFF. Drawing the rest from reference TRBV18 and TRBJ2-1, the complete variable domain is NAGVMQNPRHLVRRRGQEARLRCSPMKGHSHVYWYRQLPEEGLKFMVYLQKENIIDESGMPKERFSAEFPKEGPSILRIQQVVRGDSAAYFCASSPNEEDNEQFFGPGTRLTVL.

The chain has TRBV3-1 (or the pseudogene TRBV3-2) and TRBJ1-6; the D is unclear. V was clipped by 5 bases and J by 0 bases, with 14 bases between them. Germline values: CDR1 LGHDT, CDR2 YNNKEL (reference sequence). The CDR3 is made up of 17 amino acids. CDR3 sequence (DNA): TGTGCCAGCAGCTCGGAGAGTTTAAGCTCCTATAATTCACCCCTCCACTTT. Its protein product is CASSSESLSSYNSPLHF.

The DNA of the CDR3 is TGTGCCAGCAGTTACCCTTCTGGAAACACCATATATTTT. Amino acid sequence: CASSYPSGNTIYF. The chain uses TRBV6-2 or TRBV6-3 and TRBJ1-3; the D is unclear. This CDR3 spans 13 amino acids. In germline, CDR1 is MNHEY, CDR2 SVGEGT. Deletions cut 2 bases from V and 1 base from J, with 3 bases between.

The gene calls are TRBV27 and TRBJ2-2; weak D call: TRBD1 (5 bases). Trimming took 5 bases from V and 9 from J, leaving 13 bases between them. Germline CDR1 is MNHEY and CDR2 is SMNVEV (reference sequence). The CDR3 consists of 13 residues. The CDR3 DNA sequence: TGTGCCAGCAGTCACAACTGGGGCCGGGAGCTGTTTTTT. Translation gives CASSHNWGRELFF.

The rearrangement joins TRBV29-1 to TRBJ1-5, with 7 positions matching TRBD1. V lost 4 bases to trimming and J lost 2 bases; unmatched junction nucleotides: 8. CDR3 length equals 15 residues. Germline CDR1 reads SQVTM; CDR2 reads ANQGSEA. The CDR3 DNA sequence: TGCAGCGTTGTGGAGGGGGCGTATGGCAATCAGCCCCAGCATTTT. It translates to CSVVEGAYGNQPQHF.

The chain employs TRBV6-6 and TRBJ1-5, with TRBD1 as a possible D gene (5 bases). V was pared by 7 bases and J by 13 bases, with 17 bases between. CDR3 size: 12 residues. Per germline, CDR1 MNHNY and CDR2 SVGAGI (reference sequence). This chain's CDR3 is CASNAGDAGQHF. The DNA of the CDR3 is TGTGCCAGCAATGCCGGGGACGCGGGGCAGCATTTT.

This clone occurred a few times. The V call is TRBV28, the J call TRBJ1-2; 8 bases are a match to TRBD1. Germline-derived CDR1 and CDR2 are MDHEN and SYDVKM. J lost 8 bases, V lost 6 bases, and 11 bases had no gene match. The CDR3 totals 14 residues. CDR3 nucleotide sequence: TGTGCCAGCAGCCTAGGACAGGGCGAGAAAGGCTACACCTTC. Translating it yields CASSLGQGEKGYTF.

This sequence joins TRBV29-1 and TRBJ2-3; 7 bases match TRBD1. Germline assignment: CDR1 SQVTM and CDR2 ANQGSEA. The J segment lost 8 bases and the V segment lost 6 bases, leaving 29 bases of the junction unmatched. The CDR3 has 19 residues. The CDR3 nucleotides read TGCAGCGTCGACATCATCGGGCCGACAGGGCTATCTTCTTGGGGTACGCAGTATTTT. This codes for CSVDIIGPTGLSSWGTQYF.

The V gene is TRBV7-8, the J gene TRBJ1-2, with D possibly TRBD1 on 6 matching bases. The length of the CDR3 is 16 residues. Germline V lookup: CDR1 SGHVS, CDR2 FQNEAQ. The V gene lost 0 bases and the J gene lost 5 bases, with 16 bases spanning the gap. In DNA, the CDR3 is TGTGCCAGCAGCTTAGCGGGGACACCGAAGAATTATGGCTACACCTTC. Its protein product is CASSLAGTPKNYGYTF. Full variable domain (outside the CDR3, taken from reference TRBV7-8 and TRBJ1-2): GAGVSQSPRYKVAKRGQDVALRCDPISGHVSLFWYQQALGQGPEFLTYFQNEAQLDKSGLPSDRFFAERPEGSVSTLKIQRTQQEDSAVYLCASSLAGTPKNYGYTFGSGTRLTVV.

V usage is TRBV18 and J usage is TRBJ1-4; D is undetermined. This CDR3 has 16 amino acids. V lost 6 bases to trimming and J lost 0 bases, with 14 bases between them. In germline, CDR1 is KGHSH, CDR2 LQKENI. In nucleotides, the CDR3 is TGTGCCAGCTCCGGTGGGGAGACAACAACTAATGAAAAACTGTTTTTT. It codes for CASSGGETTTNEKLFF. The full variable domain, its missing parts supplied by reference TRBV18 and TRBJ1-4, is NAGVMQNPRHLVRRRGQEARLRCSPMKGHSHVYWYRQLPEEGLKFMVYLQKENIIDESGMPKERFSAEFPKEGPSILRIQQVVRGDSAAYFCASSGGETTTNEKLFFGSGTQLSVL.

This clone came up once. This sequence joins TRBV2 and TRBJ1-1; 10 bases agree with TRBD1. This CDR3 has 16 amino acids. The V and J ends lost 5 bases and 3 bases, in that order; junction bases with no gene match: 9. CDR1 is SNHLY, CDR2 FYNNEI, per germline. CDR3 amino acids: CASSSGLDRGHTEAFF. The CDR3 nucleotides read TGTGCCAGCAGTTCCGGCCTTGACAGGGGGCACACTGAAGCTTTCTTT.

V gene TRBV6-6 combines with J gene TRBJ1-5; no definite D call. Germline CDR1 reads MNHNY; CDR2 reads SVGAGI (reference sequence). This CDR3 has 16 residues. Trimming pared 4 bases from V and 6 bases from J, leaving 19 bases between. The DNA for the CDR3 is TGTGCCAGCAGTTTACCTGGAGCCTCGCGAACTCAGCCCCAGCATTTT. Translated, it gives CASSLPGASRTQPQHF.

The CDR3 DNA is TGCAGCGTTGTTGGGTGGACAGGGTGGACGGGTAGCACAGATACGCAGTATTTT. Translating gives CSVVGWTGWTGSTDTQYF. This chain uses TRBV29-1 with TRBJ2-3; 8 bases line up with TRBD1. This CDR3 is built from 18 residues. Germline V lookup: CDR1 SQVTM, CDR2 ANQGSEA. V lost 4 bases and J lost 0; bases outside the gene matches: 15.

The V call is TRBV6-5, the J call TRBJ1-1, with 7 bases fitting TRBD1. This CDR3 is 13 amino acids long. Germline V gene data show CDR1 as MNHEY and CDR2 as SVGAGI. The ends lost 5 bases at V and 9 bases at J; junction bases unmatched: 9. The CDR3 region has the DNA TGTGCCAGCAGTCGAGAGGGACAGCTGAAAGCTTTCTTT. This translates into CASSREGQLKAFF.

This chain links TRBV7-9 with TRBJ1-5; 7 positions match TRBD1. The germline V gene has CDR1 SEHNR and CDR2 FQNEAQ (reference sequence). The CDR3 covers 14 residues. Unmatched junction bases numbered 8, after V lost 6 bases and J lost 6 bases. The CDR3 spells CASSYRGLGQPQHF. The CDR3 DNA reads TGTGCCAGCAGTTACAGGGGCTTAGGTCAGCCCCAGCATTTT.

The V call is TRBV21-1, the J call TRBJ1-1. TRBV21-1 counts as a pseudogene. CDR3 size: 14 residues. The CDR3 loop reads CASSKGREDTEAFF. The CDR3 DNA reads as TGTGCCAGCAGCAAGGGAAGGGAGGACACTGAAGCTTTCTTT.

The chain joins TRBV7-9 to TRBJ2-1; TRBD2 aligns across 7 bases. After removal of 5 bases from V and 4 bases from J, the junction contained 5 bases not matched to a gene. CDR3 length: 14 amino acids. Germline CDR1 is SEHNR and CDR2 is FQNEAQ (reference sequence). The CDR3 is CASSQGLPYNEQFF. In DNA, the CDR3 is TGTGCCAGCAGCCAGGGACTACCGTACAATGAGCAGTTCTTC. Full variable domain (rest looked up from reference TRBV7-9 and TRBJ2-1): DTGVSQNPRHKITKRGQNVTFRCDPISEHNRLYWYRQTLGQGPEFLTYFQNEAQLEKSRLLSDRFSAERPKGSFSTLEIQRTEQGDSAMYLCASSQGLPYNEQFFGPGTRLTVL.

V and J are TRBV6-5 and TRBJ1-1; 7 bases are a match to TRBD1. The germline V gene has CDR1 MNHEY and CDR2 SVGAGI. V was pared by 7 bases and J by 5 bases, with 13 bases of the junction left unmatched. CDR3 size: 15 residues. CDR3 in amino acids: CASIKGAGRQTEAFF. In DNA form, the CDR3 reads TGTGCCAGCATCAAGGGGGCAGGGCGCCAAACTGAAGCTTTCTTT.

This clone was detected a few times. V usage is TRBV6-6 and J usage is TRBJ1-2, with TRBD1 as a possible D gene (5 bases). CDR3 length: 11 amino acids. Germline V gene data show CDR1 as MNHNY and CDR2 as SVGAGI (reference sequence). Trimming took 11 bases from V and 4 from J, leaving 11 bases between them. The CDR3 region has the DNA TGTGCCGGGGGAGGATCCTATGGCTACACCTTC. This sequence encodes CAGGGSYGYTF.

The chain couples TRBV7-9 to TRBJ2-3; 8 bases align to TRBD2. Trimming took 4 bases from V and 0 from J; bases not matched to a gene: 15. In germline, CDR1 is SEHNR, CDR2 FQNEAQ (reference sequence). There are 19 residues in the CDR3. The CDR3 loop is CASSYRTGLAASSTDTQYF. The CDR3 nucleotides read TGTGCCAGCAGCTACCGCACAGGACTAGCCGCTTCTAGCACAGATACGCAGTATTTT.

V is TRBV3-1 (or the pseudogene TRBV3-2) and J is TRBJ2-7, with 7 bases fitting TRBD1. There are 14 residues in the CDR3. Germline CDR1 reads LGHDT; CDR2 reads YNNKEL (reference sequence). V lost 0 bases and J lost 3; bases outside the gene matches: 2. This chain's CDR3 is CASSQEGQIYEQYF. CDR3 bases: TGTGCCAGCAGCCAAGAGGGACAGATCTACGAGCAGTACTTC.

This clone was seen more than once but under ten times. The rearrangement links TRBV19 to TRBJ1-1; unclear D gene. Per germline, CDR1 LNHDA and CDR2 SQIVND (reference sequence). CDR3 length equals 12 residues. The ends were cut back, 6 bases at V and 7 bases at J, with 12 bases in the middle. The CDR3 protein is CASRPRGGEAFF. In nucleotides, the CDR3 is TGTGCCAGTAGGCCCCGGGGTGGTGAAGCTTTCTTT.

The chain recombines TRBV19 with TRBJ2-7; no clear D. The CDR3 totals 14 residues. Germline CDR1 reads LNHDA; CDR2 reads SQIVND (reference sequence). Trimming cost V 6 bases and J 0 bases, with 12 bases left between them. The CDR3 DNA follows: TGTGCCAGTAGGGAGCAGTTTAGCTCCTACGAGCAGTACTTC. This encodes CASREQFSSYEQYF. The entire variable domain, with the rest obtained from reference TRBV19 and TRBJ2-7, is as follows: DGGITQSPKYLFRKEGQNVTLSCEQNLNHDAMYWYRQDPGQGLRLIYYSQIVNDFQKGDIAEGYSVSREKKESFPLTVTSAQKNPTAFYLCASREQFSSYEQYFGPGTRLTVT.

CDR3 residues: CASSLSRLDVLFF. CDR3 DNA: TGTGCCAGCAGCCTCAGCCGACTAGATGTCCTGTTCTTC. The V call is TRBV11-2, the J call TRBJ2-1; TRBD2 might be the D (6 bases). This CDR3 region has 13 residues. V was clipped by 5 bases and J by 15 bases, with 20 bases between them. Germline V gene data show CDR1 as SGHAT and CDR2 as FQNNGV. Combining the CDR3 with reference TRBV11-2 and TRBJ2-1 gives the whole variable domain EAGVAQSPRYKIIEKRQSVAFWCNPISGHATLYWYQQILGQGPKLLIQFQNNGVVDDSQLPKDRFSAERLKGVDSTLKIQPAKLEDSAVYLCASSLSRLDVLFFGPGTRLTVL.